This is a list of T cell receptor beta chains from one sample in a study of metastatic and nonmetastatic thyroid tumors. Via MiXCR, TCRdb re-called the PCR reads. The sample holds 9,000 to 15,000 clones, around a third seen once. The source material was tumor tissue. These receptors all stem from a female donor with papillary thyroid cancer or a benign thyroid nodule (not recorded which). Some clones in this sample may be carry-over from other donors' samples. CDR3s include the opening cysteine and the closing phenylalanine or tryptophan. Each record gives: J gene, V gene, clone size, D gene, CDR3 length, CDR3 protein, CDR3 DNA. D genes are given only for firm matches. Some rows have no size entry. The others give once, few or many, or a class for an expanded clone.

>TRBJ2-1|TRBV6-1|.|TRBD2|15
CASSDSSGRADEQFF
TGTGCCAGCAGTGACTCTAGCGGTCGGGCCGATGAGCAGTTCTTC
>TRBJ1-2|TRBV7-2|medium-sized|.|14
CASSLDGRTGGYTF
TGTGCCAGCAGCTTGGACGGAAGGACTGGTGGCTACACCTTC
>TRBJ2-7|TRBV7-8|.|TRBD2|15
CASSFGVAGPYEQYF
TGTGCCAGTAGCTTTGGCGTAGCGGGTCCCTACGAGCAGTACTTC
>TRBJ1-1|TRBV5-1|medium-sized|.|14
CASSLATHNTEAFF
TGCGCCAGCAGCTTGGCCACACATAACACTGAAGCTTTCTTT
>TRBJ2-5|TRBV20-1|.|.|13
CSVSGTRGGTQYF
TGCAGTGTCTCCGGGACTCGGGGAGGGACCCAGTACTTC
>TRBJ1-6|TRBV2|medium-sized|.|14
CASRPDINNSPLHF
TGTGCCAGCAGGCCGGACATCAATAATTCACCCCTCCACTTT
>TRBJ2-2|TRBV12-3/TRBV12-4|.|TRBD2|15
CDSRPTSGGPGELFF
TGTGACAGCAGACCTACTAGCGGGGGGCCAGGGGAGCTGTTTTTT
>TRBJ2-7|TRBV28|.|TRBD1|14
CASSSGTGDNEQYF
TGTGCCAGCAGTTCCGGGACAGGGGACAACGAGCAGTACTTC
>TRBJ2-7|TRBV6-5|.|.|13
CASSYRGRDEQYF
TGTGCCAGCAGTTACAGGGGTCGCGACGAGCAGTACTTC
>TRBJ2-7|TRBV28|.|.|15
CASSLFRMEDYEQYF
TGTGCCAGCAGTTTATTCCGGATGGAAGACTACGAGCAGTACTTC
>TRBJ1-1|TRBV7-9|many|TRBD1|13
CASSLDRGRGAFF
TGTGCCAGCAGCTTGGACAGGGGGCGGGGGGCTTTCTTT
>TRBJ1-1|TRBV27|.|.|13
CASNQGGGTEAFF
TGTGCCAGCAACCAGGGAGGTGGGACTGAAGCTTTCTTT
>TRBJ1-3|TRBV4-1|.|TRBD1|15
CASSPGTGAGNTIYF
TGCGCCAGCAGCCCCGGGACAGGGGCAGGAAACACCATATATTTT
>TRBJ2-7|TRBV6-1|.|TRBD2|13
CASRLGTTYEQYF
TGTGCCAGCAGACTAGGGACTACCTACGAGCAGTACTTC
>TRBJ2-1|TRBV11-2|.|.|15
CASSYRESSYNEQFF
TGTGCCAGCAGCTACAGGGAAAGTTCCTACAATGAGCAGTTCTTC
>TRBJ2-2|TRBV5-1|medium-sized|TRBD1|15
CASSLATGGMGELFF
TGCGCCAGCAGCTTGGCGACAGGGGGCATGGGGGAGCTGTTTTTT
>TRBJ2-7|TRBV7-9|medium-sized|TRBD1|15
CASSFGPGGVYEQYF
TGTGCCAGCAGCTTTGGGCCAGGGGGAGTCTACGAGCAGTACTTC
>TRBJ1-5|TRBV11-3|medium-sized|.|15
CASSLGGFSNQPQHF
TGTGCCAGCAGCTTAGGGGGGTTTAGCAATCAGCCCCAGCATTTT
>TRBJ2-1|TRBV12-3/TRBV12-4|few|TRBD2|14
CASRGTSGTYDQFF
TGTGCCAGCAGGGGGACTAGCGGGACGTATGATCAGTTCTTC
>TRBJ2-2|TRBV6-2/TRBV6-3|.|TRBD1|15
CASTGQGRNTGELFF
TGTGCCAGCACCGGACAGGGGAGGAACACCGGGGAGCTGTTTTTT
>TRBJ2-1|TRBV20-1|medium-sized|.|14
CSARVFATYNEQFF
TGCAGTGCTAGAGTCTTTGCGACTTACAATGAGCAGTTCTTC
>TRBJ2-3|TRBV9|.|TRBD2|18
CASSVCPSGGLRTDTQYF
TGTGCCAGCAGCGTATGTCCTAGCGGGGGCCTGCGCACAGATACTCAGTATTTT
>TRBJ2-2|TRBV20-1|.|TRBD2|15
CSARGPAGDTGELFF
TGCAGTGCTAGAGGACCAGCGGGAGACACCGGGGAGCTGTTTTTT
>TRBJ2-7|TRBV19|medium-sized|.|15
CASSHRRGDAYEQYF
TGTGCCAGTAGTCACCGGAGGGGAGACGCCTACGAGCAGTACTTC
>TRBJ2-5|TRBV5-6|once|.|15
CASSLKRVGKETQYF
TGTGCCAGCAGTCTCAAACGGGTAGGCAAAGAGACCCAGTACTTC
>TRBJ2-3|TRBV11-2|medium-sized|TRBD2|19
CASSLDRVAGGHSTDTQYF
TGTGCCAGCAGCTTAGATCGGGTAGCGGGGGGCCACAGCACAGATACGCAGTATTTT
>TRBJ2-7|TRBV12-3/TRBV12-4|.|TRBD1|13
CASRNRGIDEQYF
TGTGCCAGCAGGAACAGGGGCATCGACGAGCAGTACTTC
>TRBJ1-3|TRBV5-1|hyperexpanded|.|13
CASSLDFRNTIYF
TGCGCCAGCAGCTTGGATTTCCGAAACACCATATATTTT
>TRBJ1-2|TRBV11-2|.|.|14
CASSLDPHVSGYTF
TGTGCCAGCAGCTTAGATCCCCATGTTTCTGGCTACACCTTC
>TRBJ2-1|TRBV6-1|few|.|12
CASSEANNEQFF
TGTGCCAGCAGTGAAGCAAACAATGAGCAGTTCTTC
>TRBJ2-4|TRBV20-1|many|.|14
CSAPTDRAKNIQYF
TGCAGTGCTCCCACTGATAGAGCCAAAAACATTCAGTACTTC
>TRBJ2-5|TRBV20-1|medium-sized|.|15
CSATPGEGILETQYF
TGCAGTGCTACCCCCGGGGAAGGTATTCTAGAGACCCAGTACTTC
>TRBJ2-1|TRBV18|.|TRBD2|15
CASSPPRLAAYEQFF
TGTGCCAGCTCACCACCGAGGCTAGCGGCCTATGAGCAGTTCTTC
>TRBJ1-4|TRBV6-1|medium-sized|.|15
CASSEKYGPREKLFF
TGTGCCAGCAGTGAAAAGTACGGGCCGCGGGAAAAACTGTTTTTT
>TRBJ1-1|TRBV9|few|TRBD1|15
CASSSTGTENTEAFF
TGTGCCAGCAGCTCAACCGGGACAGAGAACACTGAAGCTTTCTTT
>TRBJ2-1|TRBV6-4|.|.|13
CASSPGETEEQFF
TGTGCCAGCTCACCGGGGGAGACCGAAGAGCAGTTCTTC
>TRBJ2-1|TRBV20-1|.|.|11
CSAPAYGEQFF
TGCAGTGCTCCAGCCTACGGTGAGCAGTTCTTC
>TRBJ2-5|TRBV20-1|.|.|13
CSVTTTNQETQYF
TGCAGTGTTACTACTACCAACCAAGAGACCCAGTACTTC
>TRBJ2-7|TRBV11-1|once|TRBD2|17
CASSLGGPLAVDYEQYF
TGTGCCAGCAGCTTAGGAGGGCCTCTAGCGGTAGACTACGAGCAGTACTTC
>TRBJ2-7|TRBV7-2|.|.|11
CASSLSYEQYF
TGTGCCAGCAGCCTCTCCTACGAGCAGTACTTC
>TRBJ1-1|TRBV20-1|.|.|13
CSARVGGIGEAFF
TGCAGTGCTAGAGTCGGGGGAATCGGTGAAGCTTTCTTT
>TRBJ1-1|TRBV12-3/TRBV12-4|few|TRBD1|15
CASTPGDSGTTEAFF
TGTGCCAGCACCCCCGGGGACAGTGGGACCACTGAAGCTTTCTTT
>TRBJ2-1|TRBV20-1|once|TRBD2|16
CSARDLVSGTYNEQFF
TGCAGTGCTAGAGATTTAGTTAGCGGGACCTACAATGAGCAGTTCTTC